Listed here are 2 T cell receptor beta chains from one sample, sequenced in a study of CD8 T cells in ankylosing spondylitis. Whole-study findings and limits: About 8 highly homologous variants made up a TCR beta motif that seemed to typify ankylosing spondylitis blood.

One entry per CDR3 protein results from TCRdb running MiXCR on the 5' RACE reads. The table has roughly 370,000 distinct CDR3 sequences, around 22% seen once. Their cognate antigens are unknown. The sample was blood, either unsorted or a sorted T cell fraction (not recorded which). These receptors originate from a male donor with ankylosing spondylitis.

This clonotype was counted a few times. V and J are TRBV7-2 and TRBJ2-3, with 7 bases that match TRBD2. J lost 2 bases, V lost 1 base, and 6 bases had no gene match. Germline CDR1 is SGHTA and CDR2 is FQGNSA. This CDR3 is built from 16 residues. CDR3 DNA sequence: TGTGCCAGCAGCTTAGGTCCTAGCGGAAACACAGATACGCAGTATTTT. Translation: CASSLGPSGNTDTQYF.

The table lists this clonotype with a few counts. The V call is TRBV24-1, the J call TRBJ1-5; D gene uncertain. The ends were cut back, 4 bases at V and 6 bases at J, with 9 bases in the middle. The length of the CDR3 is 13 residues. CDR1 is KGHDR and CDR2 is SFDVKD in the germline V gene. The CDR3 region has the DNA TGTGCCACCAGTGAACCCTCGGGTCAGCCCCAGCATTTT. Protein: CATSEPSGQPQHF.